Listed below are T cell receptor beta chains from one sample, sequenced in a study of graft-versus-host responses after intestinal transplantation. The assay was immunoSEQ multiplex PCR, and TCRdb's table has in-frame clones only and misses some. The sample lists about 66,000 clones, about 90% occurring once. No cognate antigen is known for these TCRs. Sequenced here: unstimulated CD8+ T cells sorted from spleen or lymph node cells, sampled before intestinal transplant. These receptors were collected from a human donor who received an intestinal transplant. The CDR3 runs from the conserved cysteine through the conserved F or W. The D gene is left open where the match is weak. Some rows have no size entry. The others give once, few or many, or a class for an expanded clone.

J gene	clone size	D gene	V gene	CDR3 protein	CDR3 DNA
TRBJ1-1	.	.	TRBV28	CASMSAMNTEAFF	TGTGCCAGCATGTCCGCGATGAACACTGAAGCTTTCTTT
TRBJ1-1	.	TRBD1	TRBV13	CASSSRDRGTEAFF	TGTGCCAGCAGCTCCCGGGACAGGGGCACTGAAGCTTTCTTT
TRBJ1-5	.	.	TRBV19	CASTTTRGPNQPQHF	TGTGCCAGTACCACCACGCGGGGGCCCAATCAGCCCCAGCATTTT
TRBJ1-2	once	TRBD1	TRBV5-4	CASGQEGARGYTF	TGTGCCAGCGGCCAAGAGGGGGCGCGGGGCTACACCTTC
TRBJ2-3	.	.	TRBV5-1	CASSLDGGYTDTQYF	TGCGCCAGCAGCTTGGACGGCGGTTACACAGATACGCAGTATTTT
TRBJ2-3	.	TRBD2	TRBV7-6	CASSPGGAGGEDTQYF	TGTGCCAGCAGCCCCGGGGGGGCGGGAGGGGAAGATACGCAGTATTTT
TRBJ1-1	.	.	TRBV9	CASSVMSNLNTEAFF	TGTGCCAGCAGCGTCATGAGCAATTTGAACACTGAAGCTTTCTTT
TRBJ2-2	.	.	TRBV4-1	CASSQEEGPGELFF	TGCGCCAGCAGCCAAGAAGAGGGTCCCGGGGAGCTGTTTTTT
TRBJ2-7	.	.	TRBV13	CASSFFGGRVDEQYF	TGTGCCAGCAGCTTTTTTGGAGGAAGGGTTGACGAGCAGTACTTC
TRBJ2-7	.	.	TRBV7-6	CASSPRSVGQGGHEQYF	TGTGCCAGCAGCCCCCGTTCGGTCGGGCAGGGGGGCCACGAGCAGTACTTC
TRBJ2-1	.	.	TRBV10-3	CAISAQKDRGARWDEQFF	TGTGCCATCAGTGCGCAGAAGGACCGGGGGGCCAGGTGGGATGAGCAGTTCTTC
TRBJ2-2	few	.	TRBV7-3	CASSHQGNTGELFF	TGTGCCAGCAGCCACCAGGGGAACACCGGGGAGCTGTTTTTT
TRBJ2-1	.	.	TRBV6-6	CASTSGNEQFF	TGTGCCAGCACCTCAGGGAATGAGCAGTTCTTC
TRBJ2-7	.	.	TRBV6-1	CASSQGPGDPYEQYF	TGTGCCAGCAGCCAGGGGCCAGGGGATCCCTACGAGCAGTACTTC
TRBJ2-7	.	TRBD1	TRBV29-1	CSGTGGLANEQYF	TGCAGCGGAACAGGGGGCCTTGCGAACGAGCAGTACTTC
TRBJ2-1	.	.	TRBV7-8	CASSLDSYNEQFF	TGTGCCAGCAGCCTAGACAGCTACAATGAGCAGTTCTTC
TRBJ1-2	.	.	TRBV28	CASNLGGGGYGYTF	TGTGCCAGCAATCTCGGGGGGGGCGGCTATGGCTACACCTTC
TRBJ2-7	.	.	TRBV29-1	CSALTGPYEQYF	TGCAGCGCCCTGACAGGCCCCTACGAGCAGTACTTC
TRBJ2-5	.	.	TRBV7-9	CASSPWGEAQYF	TGTGCCAGCAGCCCCTGGGGGGAGGCCCAGTACTTC
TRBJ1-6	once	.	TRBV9	CASSRGRGNSPLHF	TGTGCCAGCAGCCGGGGACGGGGGAATTCACCCCTCCACTTT
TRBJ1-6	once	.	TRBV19	CASSWSSYNSPLHF	TGTGCCAGTAGTTGGAGCTCCTATAATTCACCCCTCCACTTT
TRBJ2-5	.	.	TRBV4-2	CASSQVVAAETQYF	TGTGCCAGCAGCCAAGTGGTAGCCGCGGAGACCCAGTACTTC
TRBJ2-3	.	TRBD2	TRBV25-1	CASSSPTSGRTQYF	TGTGCCAGCAGTTCTCCCACTAGCGGGAGAACGCAGTATTTT
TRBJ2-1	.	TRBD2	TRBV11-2	CASSFGLAEWGNEQFF	TGTGCCAGCAGCTTCGGGCTAGCGGAGTGGGGCAATGAGCAGTTCTTC
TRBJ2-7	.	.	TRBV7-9	CASSLGGATYEQYF	TGTGCCAGCAGCTTAGGGGGCGCCACCTACGAGCAGTACTTC
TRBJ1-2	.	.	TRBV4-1	CASSQEMAGHGYTF	TGCGCCAGCAGCCAAGAGATGGCAGGGCATGGCTACACCTTC
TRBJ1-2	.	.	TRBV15	CATSRGPGDYGYTF	TGTGCCACCAGCAGAGGCCCAGGGGACTATGGCTACACCTTC
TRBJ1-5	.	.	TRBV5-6	CASSLGLGREPQHF	TGTGCCAGCAGCTTGGGTCTGGGGAGGGAGCCCCAGCATTTT
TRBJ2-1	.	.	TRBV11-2	CASSQGHEQFF	TGTGCCAGCAGCCAGGGCCATGAGCAGTTCTTC
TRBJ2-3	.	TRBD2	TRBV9	CASAGLAGSTDTQYF	TGTGCCAGCGCCGGGCTAGCGGGGTCCACAGATACGCAGTATTTT
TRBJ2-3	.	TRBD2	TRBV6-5	CASSPGGGDTDTQYF	TGTGCCAGCAGCCCCGGGGGGGGCGACACAGATACGCAGTATTTT
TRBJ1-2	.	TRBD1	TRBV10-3	CATQTGTSLNYGYTF	TGTGCCACCCAGACAGGGACATCGCTTAACTATGGCTACACCTTC
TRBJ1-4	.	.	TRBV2	CASSGPLSNEKLFF	TGTGCCAGCAGTGGGCCGCTCTCTAATGAAAAACTGTTTTTT
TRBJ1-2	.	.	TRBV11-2	CASSLVGPQEGYGYTF	TGTGCCAGCAGCTTAGTAGGGCCCCAGGAGGGCTATGGCTACACCTTC
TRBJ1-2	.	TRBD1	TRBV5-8	CASSHQGGTYGYTF	TGTGCCAGCAGCCACCAGGGGGGCACCTATGGCTACACCTTC
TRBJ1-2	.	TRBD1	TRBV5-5	CASSFGTGDGYDYGYTF	TGTGCCAGCAGCTTTGGGACAGGGGACGGGTACGACTATGGCTACACCTTC
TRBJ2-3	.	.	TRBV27	CASSFFHTQYF	TGTGCCAGCAGTTTCTTTCATACGCAGTATTTT
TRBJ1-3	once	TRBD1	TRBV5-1	CASSQDRGHGNTIYF	TGCGCCAGCAGCCAAGACAGGGGGCATGGAAACACCATATATTTT
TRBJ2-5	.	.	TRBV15	CATSRDVAAWETQYF	TGTGCCACCAGCAGAGATGTGGCGGCCTGGGAGACCCAGTACTTC
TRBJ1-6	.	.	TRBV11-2	CASSISVVSPLHF	TGTGCCAGCAGCATAAGCGTTGTATCACCCCTCCACTTT
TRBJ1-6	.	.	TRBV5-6	CASSDTRDIYSYNSPLHF	TGTGCCAGCAGCGACACCCGGGACATCTACTCCTATAATTCACCCCTCCACTTT
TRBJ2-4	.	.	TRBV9	CASSVVPGDIQYF	TGTGCCAGCAGCGTAGTACCGGGGGACATTCAGTACTTC
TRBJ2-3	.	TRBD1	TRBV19	CASSILWTGGADTQYF	TGTGCCAGTAGTATATTGTGGACAGGGGGAGCCGATACGCAGTATTTT
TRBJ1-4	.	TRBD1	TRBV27	CASTTGSGGEKLFF	TGTGCCAGCACGACAGGGTCCGGGGGAGAAAAACTGTTTTTT
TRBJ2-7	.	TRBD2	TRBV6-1	CASASTSDEQYF	TGTGCCAGCGCCTCGACTAGCGACGAGCAGTACTTC
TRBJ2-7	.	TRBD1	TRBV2	CASTGTGTSYEQYF	TGTGCCAGCACCGGGACAGGGACCTCCTACGAGCAGTACTTC
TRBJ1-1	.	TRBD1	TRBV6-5	CASSYGAGGWDTEAFF	TGTGCCAGCAGTTACGGGGCAGGGGGCTGGGACACTGAAGCTTTCTTT
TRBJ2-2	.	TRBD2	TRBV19	CASSPGGGRGELFF	TGTGCCAGTAGTCCCGGCGGGGGGCGCGGGGAGCTGTTTTTT
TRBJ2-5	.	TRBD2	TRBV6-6	CASSYPTSGGKETQYF	TGTGCCAGCAGTTACCCAACTAGCGGGGGAAAAGAGACCCAGTACTTC
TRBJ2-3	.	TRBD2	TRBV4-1	CASSQLTSGGADTQYF	TGCGCCAGCAGCCAACTGACTAGCGGGGGGGCAGATACGCAGTATTTT
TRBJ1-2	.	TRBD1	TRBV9	CASSGTGGGLDYGYTF	TGTGCCAGCAGCGGGACAGGGGGCGGGTTGGACTATGGCTACACCTTC
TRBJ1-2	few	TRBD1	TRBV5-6	CASDEQGARGYTF	TGTGCCAGCGACGAACAGGGGGCGCGTGGCTACACCTTC